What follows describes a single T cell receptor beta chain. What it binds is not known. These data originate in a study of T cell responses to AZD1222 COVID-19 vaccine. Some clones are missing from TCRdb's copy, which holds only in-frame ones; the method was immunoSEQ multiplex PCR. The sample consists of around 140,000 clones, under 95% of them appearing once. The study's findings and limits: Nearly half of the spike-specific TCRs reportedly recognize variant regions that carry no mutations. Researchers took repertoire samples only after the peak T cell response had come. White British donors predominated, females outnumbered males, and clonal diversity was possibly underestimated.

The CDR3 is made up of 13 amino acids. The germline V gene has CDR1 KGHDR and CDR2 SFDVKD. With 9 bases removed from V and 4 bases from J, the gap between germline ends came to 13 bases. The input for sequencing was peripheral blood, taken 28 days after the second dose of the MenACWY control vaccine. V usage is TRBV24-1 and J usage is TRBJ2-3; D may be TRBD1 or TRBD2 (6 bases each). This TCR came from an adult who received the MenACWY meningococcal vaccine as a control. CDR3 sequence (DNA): TGTGCCACCGCAAAGGGGGGCGCAGATACGCAGTATTTT. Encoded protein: CATAKGGADTQYF.